Listed below are T cell receptor beta chains from one sample, sequenced in a study of cytomegalovirus exposure and HLA in healthy donors. Sequencing was performed with immunoSEQ multiplex PCR; in TCRdb, only in-frame clones are kept and a portion is missing. The sample shows 100,000 to 120,000 clones, approximately 82% of them seen only once. Source material: PBMCs. The receptors were sampled from a man younger than 45 in good health and CMV-seropositive. CDR3s include the opening cysteine and the closing phenylalanine or tryptophan. D genes are given only for firm matches. The size entry is marked missing in some rows and otherwise reads once, few, many or a size class.

j_gene	v_gene	abundance	d_gene	CDR3nt	CDR3aa
TRBJ2-3	TRBV6-5	.	TRBD1	TGTGCCAGCGGGGACACAGGGGACCGCACAGATACGCAGTATTTT	CASGDTGDRTDTQYF
TRBJ1-2	TRBV10-3	few	.	TGTGCCATCAGTGAATGGGACCGGGTAGTAGGGGGAGGCTACACCTTC	CAISEWDRVVGGGYTF
TRBJ1-1	TRBV5-1	.	TRBD1	TGCGCCAGCAGCCTATGGACAGGTGCGGACACTGAAGCTTTCTTT	CASSLWTGADTEAFF
TRBJ1-2	TRBV6-5	once	.	TGTGCCAGCAGTTACTCTAACATTCCCTTCCAGGGCTACACCTTC	CASSYSNIPFQGYTF
TRBJ2-3	TRBV28	.	.	TGTGCCAGCCGGAGTCAGGGAAGGGGAAGCACAGATACGCAGTATTTT	CASRSQGRGSTDTQYF
TRBJ2-5	TRBV5-1	.	TRBD2	TGCGCCAGCAGCTTGGCACCTAGCGGGGGGCAAGAGACCCAGTACTTC	CASSLAPSGGQETQYF
TRBJ1-1	TRBV7-9	.	.	TGTGCCAGCAGCTTAGTTCTCAGGTCGAACACTGAAGCTTTCTTT	CASSLVLRSNTEAFF
TRBJ2-2	TRBV7-2	.	.	TGTGCCAGCAGCTTCCAGGGAGGGGAGCTGTTTTTT	CASSFQGGELFF
TRBJ1-3	TRBV4-1	.	TRBD1	TGCGCCAGCAGCCAAGAAGGGACAGGCTCCTCTGGAAACACCATATATTTT	CASSQEGTGSSGNTIYF
TRBJ1-2	TRBV5-4	.	.	TGTGCCAGCAGCTTATATCAGGAAGGCTACACCTTC	CASSLYQEGYTF
TRBJ1-3	TRBV7-8	.	.	TGTGCCAGCACCCTAGGACAGACAGTGGGAAACACCATATATTTT	CASTLGQTVGNTIYF
TRBJ1-1	TRBV27	.	TRBD1	TGTGCCAGCAGTTTAGCGGGACAGGGAGGGACTGAAGCTTTCTTT	CASSLAGQGGTEAFF
TRBJ2-5	TRBV5-4	.	TRBD1	TGTGCCAGCAGCTTCGACAGGGGGCGGGGGGAGACCCAGTACTTC	CASSFDRGRGETQYF
TRBJ2-2	TRBV4-3	.	.	TGCGCCAGCAGCCAAGCATTGGACAGTCCGAACACCGGGGAGCTGTTTTTT	CASSQALDSPNTGELFF
TRBJ2-7	TRBV7-8	.	.	TGTGCCAGCAGCCCCCCTGGGGGCCGCAAAGGGACCTACGAGCAGTACTTC	CASSPPGGRKGTYEQYF
TRBJ1-6	TRBV25-1	.	.	TGTGCCAGCTCAGAGGGCACCTCCTATAATTCACCCCTCCACTTT	CASSEGTSYNSPLHF
TRBJ2-2	TRBV27	.	.	TGTGCCAGCAGGACAGTTAACACCGGGGAGCTGTTTTTT	CASRTVNTGELFF
TRBJ1-2	TRBV5-1	.	TRBD1	TGCGCCAGCAGCTTGGGGACAGGGATCTATGGCTACACCTTC	CASSLGTGIYGYTF
TRBJ2-1	TRBV4-1	.	TRBD2	TGCGCCAGCAGCCAAGTGGTAAGGCGGGGGAGCTCCTACAATGAGCAGTTCTTC	CASSQVVRRGSSYNEQFF
TRBJ2-5	TRBV18	.	.	TGTGCCAGCTCACCTCCGGGACCCCGGGGGGAGACCCAGTACTTC	CASSPPGPRGETQYF
TRBJ2-7	TRBV9	.	TRBD2	TGTGCCAGCAGCTCCTGGACTAGCGGGGGGTCTTACGAGCAGTACTTC	CASSSWTSGGSYEQYF
TRBJ2-3	TRBV6-5	.	.	TGTGCCAGCAGTCCGGGAAGTTCGGCAGATACGCAGTATTTT	CASSPGSSADTQYF
TRBJ2-7	TRBV4-3	.	.	TGCGCCAGCAGCCAAGTGGAGGGATCGGGCGAGCAGTACTTC	CASSQVEGSGEQYF
TRBJ1-5	TRBV6-5	.	.	TGTGCCAGCAGCCAGGGACTCCGTCAGCCCCAGCATTTT	CASSQGLRQPQHF
TRBJ2-5	TRBV5-1	once	TRBD2	TGCGCCAGCAGCTTGGGCTTAGCGGGGGGTGAGACCCAGTACTTC	CASSLGLAGGETQYF
TRBJ2-7	TRBV14	.	.	TGTGCCAGCAGCCAAACCCAGGGCTTCCACGAGCAGTACTTC	CASSQTQGFHEQYF
TRBJ2-7	TRBV6-1	.	TRBD2	TGTGCCAGTTCGGGACTAGCGGTGTCCTACGAGCAGTACTTC	CASSGLAVSYEQYF
TRBJ2-1	TRBV28	few	.	TGTGCCAGCAGTTTGGGGGGGGCAGATTACAATGAGCAGTTCTTC	CASSLGGADYNEQFF
TRBJ1-2	TRBV5-1	.	.	TGCGCCAGCAGCTTGGGGGACAATACTAACTATGGCTACACCTTC	CASSLGDNTNYGYTF
TRBJ1-6	TRBV15	.	TRBD1	TGTGCCACCAGCAGAGACAGGGGGCCTTCACCCCTCCACTTT	CATSRDRGPSPLHF
TRBJ1-1	TRBV18	.	.	TGTGCCAGCTCACCAGGGGAGCGGACTGAAGCTTTCTTT	CASSPGERTEAFF
TRBJ2-3	TRBV13	.	TRBD2	TGTGCCAGCAGCCCTAGCGGGGGGGCAGGGGAGTATTTT	CASSPSGGAGEYF
TRBJ2-5	TRBV7-9	.	TRBD2	TGTGCCAGCAGCTTAGGCCCTAGCGGGGGAGAGACCCAGTACTTC	CASSLGPSGGETQYF
TRBJ2-4	TRBV10-1	.	.	TGCGCCAGCACCCCGGACCAGCCAAAGAGGGACATTCAGTACTTC	CASTPDQPKRDIQYF
TRBJ2-3	TRBV7-2	.	TRBD2	TGTGCCAGCAGCCTGAGACTAGCGGGGGGCCCCACAGATACGCAGTATTTT	CASSLRLAGGPTDTQYF
TRBJ1-6	TRBV27	.	TRBD1	TGTGCCAGCAGTTTAGGGACAGGGCGTTCACCCCTCCACTTT	CASSLGTGRSPLHF
TRBJ2-5	TRBV7-2	few	.	TGTGCCAGCAGTTCTAGCATGGAGACCCAGTACTTC	CASSSSMETQYF
TRBJ2-3	TRBV7-9	.	TRBD1	TGTGCCAGCAGATCCGGACAGGGTGGCACAGATACGCAGTATTTT	CASRSGQGGTDTQYF
TRBJ1-3	TRBV11-2	.	TRBD1	TGTGCCAGCAGCGCCCGACAGGGCCTCTTTAACACCATATATTTT	CASSARQGLFNTIYF